This TCR beta chain emerged from a study of blood T cells in healthy people across ages. Points from the study as a whole: A greater number of naive CD4+ cells and higher diversity distinguished long-lived donors from aged donors.

Alongside a J-beta primer mix, a sample-barcoded 5' primer served in a second PCR lasting about 6 to 11 cycles. Via MiXCR, TCRdb re-called the 5' RACE reads, giving one row per CDR3 protein. This sample has hundreds of thousands of distinct CDR3 sequences, with 40% to 50% found just once. Regarding this clonotype: Antigen unknown.

Sample donors were healthy Caucasian individuals that came from Russia, aged roughly 6 to 100. The length of the CDR3 is 16 residues. Germline-derived CDR1 and CDR2 are SGHRS and YFSETQ. This clonotype was obtained from a man aged 55 to 70 in good health. Sequenced: blood. The V gene is TRBV5-1, the J gene TRBJ2-1; D could derive from TRBD1 or TRBD2 (7 bases each). The assigned J gene may be wrong: the sequence end matches TRBJ2-7 better. DNA for the CDR3: TGCGCCAGCAGCTTGGAGGCAGGGGGGGACTACAATGAGCAGTACTTC. This codes for CASSLEAGGDYNEQYF.